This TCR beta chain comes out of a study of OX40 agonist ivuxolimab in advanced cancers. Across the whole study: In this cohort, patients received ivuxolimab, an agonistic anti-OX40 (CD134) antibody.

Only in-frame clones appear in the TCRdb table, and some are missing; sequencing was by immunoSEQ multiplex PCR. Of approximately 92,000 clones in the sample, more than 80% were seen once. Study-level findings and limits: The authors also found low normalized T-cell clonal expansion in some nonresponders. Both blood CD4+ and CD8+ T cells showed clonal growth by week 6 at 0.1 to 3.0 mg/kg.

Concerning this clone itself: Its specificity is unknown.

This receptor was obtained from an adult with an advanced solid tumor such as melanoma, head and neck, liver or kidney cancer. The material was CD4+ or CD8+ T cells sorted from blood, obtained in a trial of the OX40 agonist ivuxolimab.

The chain's CDR3 is CASSRTGGNTGELFF. The CDR3 nucleotides are TGTGCCAGCTCACGGACAGGGGGGAACACCGGGGAGCTGTTTTTT. The chain carries TRBV6-1 and TRBJ2-2; 10 positions match TRBD1. This CDR3 is built from 15 residues. V shed 8 bases, J shed 1 base, and the junction held 4 bases outside the gene matches. Per the germline V gene, CDR1 is MNHNS and CDR2 is SASEGT.